This T cell receptor beta chain was sequenced for a study of blood T cell repertoires in COVID-19. Study-level information: The study drew acute and convalescent COVID-19 samples from the United States, Italy and Spain.

The repertoire was sequenced with immunoSEQ multiplex PCR; TCRdb's copy has only in-frame clones and lacks some. The repertoire holds 100,000 or so clones, with roughly 92% as singletons. This clone was recorded once. Trimming pared 6 bases from V and 6 bases from J, leaving 12 bases between. Germline V gene lookup returns CDR1 WSHSY and CDR2 SAAADI. The CDR3 is 13 residues long. The sample taken for sequencing was peripheral blood. The TCR sequence derives from a man aged 65 to 79 with acute or convalescent COVID-19. The chain uses TRBV10-2 and TRBJ1-5; perhaps TRBD1 as D (5 bases). The CDR3 here is CASSNQGFQPQHF. The CDR3 DNA sequence: TGCGCCAGCAGCAATCAGGGATTTCAGCCCCAGCATTTT.